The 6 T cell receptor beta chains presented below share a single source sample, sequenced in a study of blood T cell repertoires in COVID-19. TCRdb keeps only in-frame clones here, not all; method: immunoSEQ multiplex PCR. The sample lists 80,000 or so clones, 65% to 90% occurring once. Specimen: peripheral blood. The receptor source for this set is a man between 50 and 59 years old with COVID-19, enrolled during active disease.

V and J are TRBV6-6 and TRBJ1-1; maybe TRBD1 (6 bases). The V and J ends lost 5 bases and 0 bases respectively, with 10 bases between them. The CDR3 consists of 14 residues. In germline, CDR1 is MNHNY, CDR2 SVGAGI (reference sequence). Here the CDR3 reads CASSRGTLNTEAFF. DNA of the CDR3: TGTGCCAGCAGTCGCGGGACACTGAACACTGAAGCTTTCTTT.

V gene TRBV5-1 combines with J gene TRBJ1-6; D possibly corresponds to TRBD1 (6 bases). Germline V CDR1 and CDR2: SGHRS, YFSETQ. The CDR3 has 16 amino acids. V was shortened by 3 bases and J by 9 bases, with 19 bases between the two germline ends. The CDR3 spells CASSSTGFGVGSPLHF. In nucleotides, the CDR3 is TGCGCCAGCAGCTCTACAGGGTTTGGGGTCGGTTCACCCCTCCACTTT.

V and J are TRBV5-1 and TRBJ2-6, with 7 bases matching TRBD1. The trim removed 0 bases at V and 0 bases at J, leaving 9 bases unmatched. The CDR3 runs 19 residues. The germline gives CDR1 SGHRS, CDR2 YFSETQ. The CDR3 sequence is CASSLAPTTGASGANVLTF. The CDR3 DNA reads TGCGCCAGCAGCTTGGCCCCAACAACAGGGGCCTCTGGGGCCAACGTCCTGACTTTC. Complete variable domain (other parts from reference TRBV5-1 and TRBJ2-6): KAGVTQTPRYLIKTRGQQVTLSCSPISGHRSVSWYQQTPGQGLQFLFEYFSETQRNKGNFPGRFSGRQFSNSRSEMNVSTLELGDSALYLCASSLAPTTGASGANVLTFGAGSRLTVL.

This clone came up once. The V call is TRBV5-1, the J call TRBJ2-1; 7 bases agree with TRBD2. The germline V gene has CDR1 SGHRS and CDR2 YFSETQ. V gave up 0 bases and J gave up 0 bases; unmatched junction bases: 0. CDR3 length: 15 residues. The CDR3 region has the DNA TGCGCCAGCAGCTTGGGCGGGAGCTCCTACAATGAGCAGTTCTTC. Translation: CASSLGGSSYNEQFF.

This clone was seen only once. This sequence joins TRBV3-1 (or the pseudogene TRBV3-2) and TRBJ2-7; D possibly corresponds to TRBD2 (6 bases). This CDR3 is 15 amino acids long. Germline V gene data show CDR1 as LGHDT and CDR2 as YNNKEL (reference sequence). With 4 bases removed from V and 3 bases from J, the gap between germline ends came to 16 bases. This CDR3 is CASSRRETVIYEQYF. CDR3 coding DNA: TGTGCCAGCAGCCGCCGGGAGACTGTTATCTACGAGCAGTACTTC.

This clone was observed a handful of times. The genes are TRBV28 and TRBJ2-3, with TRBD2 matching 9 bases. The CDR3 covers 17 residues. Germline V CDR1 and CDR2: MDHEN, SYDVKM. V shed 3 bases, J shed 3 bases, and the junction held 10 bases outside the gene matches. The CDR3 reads CASSLGVAGDGTDTQYF. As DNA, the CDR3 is TGTGCCAGCAGTTTGGGGGTAGCGGGAGATGGAACAGATACGCAGTATTTT. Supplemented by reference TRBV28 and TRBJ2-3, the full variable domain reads DVKVTQSSRYLVKRTGEKVFLECVQDMDHENMFWYRQDPGLGLRLIYFSYDVKMKEKGDIPEGYSVSREKKERFSLILESASTNQTSMYLCASSLGVAGDGTDTQYFGPGTRLTVL.